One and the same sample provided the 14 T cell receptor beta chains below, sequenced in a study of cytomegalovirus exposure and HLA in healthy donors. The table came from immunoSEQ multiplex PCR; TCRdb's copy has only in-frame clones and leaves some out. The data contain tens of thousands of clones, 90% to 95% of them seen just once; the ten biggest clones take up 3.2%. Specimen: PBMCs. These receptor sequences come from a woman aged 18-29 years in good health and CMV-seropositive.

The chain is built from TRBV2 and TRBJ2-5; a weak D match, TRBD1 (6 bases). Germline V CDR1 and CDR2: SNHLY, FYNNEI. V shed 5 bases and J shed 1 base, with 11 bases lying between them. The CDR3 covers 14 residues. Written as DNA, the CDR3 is TGTGCCAGCAGTCTGGACAGATCCCAAGAGACCCAGTACTTC. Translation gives CASSLDRSQETQYF.

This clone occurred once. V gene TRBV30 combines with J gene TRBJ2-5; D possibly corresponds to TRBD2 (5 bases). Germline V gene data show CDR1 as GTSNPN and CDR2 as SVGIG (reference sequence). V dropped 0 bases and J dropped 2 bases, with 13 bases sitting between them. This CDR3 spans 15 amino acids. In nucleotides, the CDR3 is TGTGCCTGGAGTGTAGGGTCGGGAAAACAAGAGACCCAGTACTTC. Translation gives CAWSVGSGKQETQYF.

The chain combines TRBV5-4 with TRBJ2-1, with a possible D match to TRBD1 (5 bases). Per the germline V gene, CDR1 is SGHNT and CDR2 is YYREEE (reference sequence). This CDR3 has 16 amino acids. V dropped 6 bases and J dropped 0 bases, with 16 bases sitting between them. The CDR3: CASTTWGQSSYNEQFF. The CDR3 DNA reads TGTGCCAGCACCACTTGGGGCCAAAGCTCCTACAATGAGCAGTTCTTC.

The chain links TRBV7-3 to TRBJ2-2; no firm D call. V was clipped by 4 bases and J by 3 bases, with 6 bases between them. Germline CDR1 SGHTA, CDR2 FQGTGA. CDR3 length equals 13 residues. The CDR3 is CASSSPDTGELFF. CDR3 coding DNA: TGTGCCAGCAGCTCCCCCGACACCGGGGAGCTGTTTTTT.

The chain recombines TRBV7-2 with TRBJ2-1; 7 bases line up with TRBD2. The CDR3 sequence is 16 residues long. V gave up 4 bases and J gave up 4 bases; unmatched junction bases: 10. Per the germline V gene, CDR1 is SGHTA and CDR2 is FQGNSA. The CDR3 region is CASSSPGLRGYNEQFF. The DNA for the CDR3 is TGTGCCAGCAGCTCACCGGGACTAAGGGGATACAATGAGCAGTTCTTC.

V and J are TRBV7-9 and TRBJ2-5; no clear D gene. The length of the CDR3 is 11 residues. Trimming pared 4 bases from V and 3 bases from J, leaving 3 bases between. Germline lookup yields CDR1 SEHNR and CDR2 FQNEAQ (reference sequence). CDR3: CASSSEETQYF. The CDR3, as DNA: TGTGCCAGCAGCTCCGAAGAGACCCAGTACTTC.

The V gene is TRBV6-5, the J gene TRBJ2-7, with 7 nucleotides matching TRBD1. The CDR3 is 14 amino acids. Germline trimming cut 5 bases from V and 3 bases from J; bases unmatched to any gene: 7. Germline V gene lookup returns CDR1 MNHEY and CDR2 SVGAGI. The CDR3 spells CASSRKGGIYEQYF. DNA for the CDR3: TGTGCCAGCAGTCGGAAAGGGGGCATCTACGAGCAGTACTTC.

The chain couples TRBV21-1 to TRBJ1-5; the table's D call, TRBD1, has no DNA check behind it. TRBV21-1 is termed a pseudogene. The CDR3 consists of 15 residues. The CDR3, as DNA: TGTGCCAGCAACCGGACAGGGGATAGCAATCAGCCCCAGCATTTT. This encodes CASNRTGDSNQPQHF.

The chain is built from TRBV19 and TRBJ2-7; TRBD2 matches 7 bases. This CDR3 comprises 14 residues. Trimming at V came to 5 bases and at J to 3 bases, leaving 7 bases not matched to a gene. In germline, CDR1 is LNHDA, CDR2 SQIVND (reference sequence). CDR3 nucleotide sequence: TGTGCCAGTAGTGAAGCGGGGCCAGTCTACGAGCAGTACTTC. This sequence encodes CASSEAGPVYEQYF.

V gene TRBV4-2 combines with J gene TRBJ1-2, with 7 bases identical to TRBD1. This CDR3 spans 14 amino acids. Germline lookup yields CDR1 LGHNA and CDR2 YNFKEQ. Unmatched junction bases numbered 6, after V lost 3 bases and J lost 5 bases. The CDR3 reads CASSQEQGRYGYTF. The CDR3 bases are TGTGCCAGCAGCCAGGAACAGGGGCGATATGGCTACACCTTC.

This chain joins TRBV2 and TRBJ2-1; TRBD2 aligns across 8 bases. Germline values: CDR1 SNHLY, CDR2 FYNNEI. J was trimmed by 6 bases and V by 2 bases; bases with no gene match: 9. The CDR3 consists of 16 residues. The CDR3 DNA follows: TGTGCCAGCAGTGAAAATAGCGGGGCGACAATCAATGAGCAGTTCTTC. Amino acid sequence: CASSENSGATINEQFF. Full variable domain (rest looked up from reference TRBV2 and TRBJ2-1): EPEVTQTPSHQVTQMGQEVILRCVPISNHLYFYWYRQILGQKVEFLVSFYNNEISEKSEIFDDQFSVERPDGSNFTLKIRSTKLEDSAMYFCASSENSGATINEQFFGPGTRLTVL.

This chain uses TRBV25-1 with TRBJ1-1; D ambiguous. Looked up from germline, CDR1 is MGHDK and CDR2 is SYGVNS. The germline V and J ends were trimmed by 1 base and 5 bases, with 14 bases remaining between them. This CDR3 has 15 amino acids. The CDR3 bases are TGTGCCAGCAGTGAATCTGGTCGGTTGGAGACTGAAGCTTTCTTT. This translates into CASSESGRLETEAFF.

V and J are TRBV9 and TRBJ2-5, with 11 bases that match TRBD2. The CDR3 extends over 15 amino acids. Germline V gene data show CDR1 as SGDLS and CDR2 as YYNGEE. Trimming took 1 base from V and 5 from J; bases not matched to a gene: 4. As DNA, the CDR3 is TGTGCCAGCAGCGTAAATAGCGGGGGGGCGGAGACCCAGTACTTC. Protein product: CASSVNSGGAETQYF.

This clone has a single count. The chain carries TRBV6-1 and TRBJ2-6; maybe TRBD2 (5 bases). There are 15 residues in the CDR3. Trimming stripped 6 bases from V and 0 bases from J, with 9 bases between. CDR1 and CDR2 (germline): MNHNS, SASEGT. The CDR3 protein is CASRGRDSGANVLTF. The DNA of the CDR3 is TGTGCCAGCAGGGGCCGGGACTCTGGGGCCAACGTCCTGACTTTC.